This T cell receptor (beta chain) comes out of a study of T cell responses to AZD1222 COVID-19 vaccine. A word on this clone: The antigen is undetermined.

Study conclusions and caveats: At 160-218 and 743-854, vaccine-associated CD4 TCRs were dominant, and they spanned spike. All repertoire sampling was performed exclusively after the peak T cell response.

Germline V gene sequence: CDR1 LGHDT, CDR2 YNNKEL (reference sequence). The V and J ends lost 1 base and 11 bases respectively, with 15 bases between them. This CDR3 has 13 residues. Profiling relied on immunoSEQ multiplex PCR, and the TCRdb table lists in-frame clones only, not all of them. The data show 65,000 to 85,000 clones, around 84% seen once. This chain links TRBV3-1 (or the pseudogene TRBV3-2) with TRBJ2-7; D may be TRBD1 (5 bases). The specimen was peripheral blood, collected on day 0 of AZD1222 vaccination. The sequence was obtained from an adult in good health. For the CDR3, the DNA is TGTGCCAGCAGCCAAGCTGAGAGGACAAGGGAGTACTTC. It codes for CASSQAERTREYF.